This TCR beta chain was captured by sequencing in a study of blood T cell repertoires in COVID-19. Across the whole study: T cells, B-cell-depleted T cells, or PBMCs provided the cDNA or gDNA that served as material.

The V and J ends lost 5 bases and 4 bases, in that order; junction bases with no gene match: 7. The length of the CDR3 is 14 residues. CDR1 and CDR2 (germline): SGHVS, FNYEAQ. This table comes from immunoSEQ multiplex PCR, and its TCRdb copy is limited to in-frame clones, with some not included. The table includes around 260,000 clones, around 90% detected once. This TCR was sampled from a woman in her 40s who had recovered from COVID-19. This chain connects TRBV7-6 to TRBJ1-1; 7 bases fit TRBD1. The sequencing sample was made of peripheral blood. The CDR3 DNA is TGTGCCAGCAGCCCCCAGGGGGGCCTCACTGAAGCTTTCTTT. Its protein product is CASSPQGGLTEAFF.